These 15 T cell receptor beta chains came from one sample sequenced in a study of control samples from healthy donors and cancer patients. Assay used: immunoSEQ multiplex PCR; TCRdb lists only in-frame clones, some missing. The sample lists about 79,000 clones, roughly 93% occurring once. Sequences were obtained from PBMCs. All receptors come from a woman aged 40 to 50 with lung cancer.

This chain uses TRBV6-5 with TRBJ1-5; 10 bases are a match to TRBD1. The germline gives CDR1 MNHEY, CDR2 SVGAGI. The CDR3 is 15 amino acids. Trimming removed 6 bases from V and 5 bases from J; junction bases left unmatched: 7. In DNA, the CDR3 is TGTGCCAGCAGAAGAAAGGGGACAGGGGATCAGCCCCAGCATTTT. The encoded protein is CASRRKGTGDQPQHF.

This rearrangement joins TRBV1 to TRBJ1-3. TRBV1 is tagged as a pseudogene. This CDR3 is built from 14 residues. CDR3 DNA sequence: TGCACCAGCAGCCAAGTGAGGGCTGGAAACACCATATATTTT. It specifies CTSSQVRAGNTIYF.

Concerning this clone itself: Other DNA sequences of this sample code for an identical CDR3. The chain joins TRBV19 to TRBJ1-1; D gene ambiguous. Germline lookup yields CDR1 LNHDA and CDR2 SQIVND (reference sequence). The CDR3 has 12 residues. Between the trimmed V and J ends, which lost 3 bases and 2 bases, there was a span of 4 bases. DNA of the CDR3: TGTGCCAGTAGTATTGGTAACACTGAAGCTTTCTTT. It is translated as CASSIGNTEAFF.

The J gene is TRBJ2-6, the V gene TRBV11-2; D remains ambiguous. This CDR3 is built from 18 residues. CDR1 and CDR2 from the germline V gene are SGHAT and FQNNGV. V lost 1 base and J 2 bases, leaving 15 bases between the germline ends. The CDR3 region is CASSLGVVWGTGANVLTF. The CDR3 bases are TGTGCCAGCAGCTTAGGGGTAGTTTGGGGTACTGGGGCCAACGTCCTGACTTTC.

CDR3 nucleotides: TGTGCCAGCTCAGGGGGCTACAATGAGCAGTTCTTC. Its translation is CASSGGYNEQFF. The genes are TRBV18 and TRBJ2-1; D may be TRBD1 or TRBD2 (5 bases each). In germline, CDR1 is KGHSH, CDR2 LQKENI. Deletions cut 5 bases from V and 3 bases from J, with 5 bases between. The CDR3 is 12 amino acids.

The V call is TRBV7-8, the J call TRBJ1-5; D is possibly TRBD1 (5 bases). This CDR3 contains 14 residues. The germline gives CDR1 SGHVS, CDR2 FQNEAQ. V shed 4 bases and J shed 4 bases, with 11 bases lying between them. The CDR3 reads CASSYSDRNQPQHF. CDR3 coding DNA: TGTGCCAGCAGCTACTCCGACAGAAATCAGCCCCAGCATTTT. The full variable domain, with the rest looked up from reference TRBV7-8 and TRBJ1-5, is GAGVSQSPRYKVAKRGQDVALRCDPISGHVSLFWYQQALGQGPEFLTYFQNEAQLDKSGLPSDRFFAERPEGSVSTLKIQRTQQEDSAVYLCASSYSDRNQPQHFGDGTRLSIL.

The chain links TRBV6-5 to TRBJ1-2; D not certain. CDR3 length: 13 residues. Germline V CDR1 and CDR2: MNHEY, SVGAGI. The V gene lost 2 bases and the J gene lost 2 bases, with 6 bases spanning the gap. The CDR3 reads CASSYKSNYGYTF. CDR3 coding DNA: TGTGCCAGCAGTTACAAGTCGAACTATGGCTACACCTTC.

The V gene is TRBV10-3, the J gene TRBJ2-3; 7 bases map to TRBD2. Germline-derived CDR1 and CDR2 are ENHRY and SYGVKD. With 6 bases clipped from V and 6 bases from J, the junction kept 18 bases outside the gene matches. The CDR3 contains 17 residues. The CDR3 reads CAIRGHSPGTTGDTQYF. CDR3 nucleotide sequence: TGTGCCATCAGGGGCCATAGTCCCGGGACTACGGGGGATACGCAGTATTTT.

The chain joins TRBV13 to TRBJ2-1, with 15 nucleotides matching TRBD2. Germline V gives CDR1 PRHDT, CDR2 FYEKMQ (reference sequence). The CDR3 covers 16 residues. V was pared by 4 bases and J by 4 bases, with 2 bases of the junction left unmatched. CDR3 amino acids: CASSSGLAGGYNEQFF. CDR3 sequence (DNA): TGTGCCAGCAGCTCGGGACTAGCGGGGGGTTACAATGAGCAGTTCTTC.

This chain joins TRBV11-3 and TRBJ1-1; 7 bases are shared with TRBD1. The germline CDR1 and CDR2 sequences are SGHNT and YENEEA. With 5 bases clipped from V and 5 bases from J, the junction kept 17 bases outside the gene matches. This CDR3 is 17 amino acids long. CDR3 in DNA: TGTGCCAGCAGCGGAGGGACAGTGAACTCCCTCGGTACTGAAGCTTTCTTT. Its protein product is CASSGGTVNSLGTEAFF.

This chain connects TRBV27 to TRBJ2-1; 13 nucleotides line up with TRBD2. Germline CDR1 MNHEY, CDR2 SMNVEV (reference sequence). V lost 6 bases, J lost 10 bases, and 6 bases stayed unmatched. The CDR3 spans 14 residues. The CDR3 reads CASRGLAGPGEQFF. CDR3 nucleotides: TGTGCCAGCAGGGGACTAGCGGGGCCCGGAGAGCAGTTCTTC.

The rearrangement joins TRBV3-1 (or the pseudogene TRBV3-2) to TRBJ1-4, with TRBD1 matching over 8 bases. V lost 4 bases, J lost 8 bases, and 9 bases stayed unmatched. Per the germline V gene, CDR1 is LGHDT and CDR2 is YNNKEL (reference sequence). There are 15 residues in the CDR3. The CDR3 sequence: CASSPLGTGEEKLFF. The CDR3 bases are TGTGCCAGCAGCCCCTTAGGGACAGGAGAGGAAAAACTGTTTTTT.

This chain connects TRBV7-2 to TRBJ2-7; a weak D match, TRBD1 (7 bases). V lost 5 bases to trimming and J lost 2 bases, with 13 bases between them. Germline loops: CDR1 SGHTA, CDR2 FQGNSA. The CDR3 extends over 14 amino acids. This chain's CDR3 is CASSPFRGAYEQYF. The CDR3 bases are TGTGCCAGCAGCCCCTTCAGGGGGGCCTACGAGCAGTACTTC.

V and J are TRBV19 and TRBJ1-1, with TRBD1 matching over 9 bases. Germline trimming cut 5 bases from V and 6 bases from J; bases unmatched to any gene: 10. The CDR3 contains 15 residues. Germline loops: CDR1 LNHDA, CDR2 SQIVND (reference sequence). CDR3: CASSFRVQGASEAFF. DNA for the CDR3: TGTGCCAGTAGTTTCCGGGTACAGGGGGCGTCTGAAGCTTTCTTT.

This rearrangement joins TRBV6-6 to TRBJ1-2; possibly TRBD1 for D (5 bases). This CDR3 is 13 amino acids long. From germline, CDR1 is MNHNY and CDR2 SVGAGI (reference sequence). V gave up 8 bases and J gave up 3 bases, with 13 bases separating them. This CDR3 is CASGLRADYGYTF. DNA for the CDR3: TGTGCCAGCGGCCTCAGGGCGGACTATGGCTACACCTTC.